This T cell receptor beta chain comes out of a study of post-analysis software for immune sequencing data. At the level of the study: The cohort encompassed relapsing-remitting, secondary progressive and progressive-relapsing multiple sclerosis disease courses. Notes on the study in general: Compared with controls, patients showed significantly lower normalized Chao1 diversity. Batch-mates among the samples co-clustered strongly by F measure.

Concerning this clonotype: Its target is not known.

Tagging with unique molecular identifiers was a feature of the TCR beta cDNA libraries. Each sample of roughly 0.9 to 11 million input T cells yielded roughly 500,000 cDNA molecules, so each molecule approximated one T cell. TCRdb re-analysed the PCR reads in MiXCR, keeping a single row per CDR3 protein. The sample carries about 820,000 distinct CDR3 sequences, about 50% recorded once. This receptor was taken from a girl aged 10-17 years with multiple sclerosis. Sequencing was carried out using blood.

Here the CDR3 DNA reads TGCAGTACTATTAACTATGGCTACACCTTC. It yields the protein CSTINYGYTF. V is TRBV20-1 and J is TRBJ1-2; D unclear. With 8 bases removed from V and 1 base from J, the gap between germline ends came to 5 bases. CDR1 and CDR2 from the germline V gene are DFQATT and SNEGSKA (reference sequence). The CDR3 length is 10 residues.